The 3 T cell receptor beta chains in this list originate from one sample, sequenced in a study of vaccination and CD4 T cells after COVID-19. Their recognized antigens are unknown. Treatment defined: roughly 11-day PBMC culture with coronavirus spike peptide pools or control peptides (ViraFEST assay). Once obtained from cultured CD4+ T cells, the DNA was sequenced using the Oncomine TCR Beta short-read assay. TCRdb reprocessed the PCR reads via MiXCR and lists one record per CDR3 protein. The data hold about 11,000 distinct CDR3 sequences, with about three quarters observed a single time. The sample consisted of CD4+ T cells from blood, cultured in vitro. The receptor source for this set is a human donor who had recovered from COVID-19.

This clonotype appeared a single time. V usage is TRBV7-2 and J usage is TRBJ1-6; D remains ambiguous. Germline V CDR1 and CDR2: SGHTA, FQGNSA. Trimming took 1 base from V and 13 from J, leaving 8 bases between them. This CDR3 is 12 amino acids long. CDR3 residues: CASSLDLNPLHF. CDR3 coding DNA: TGTGCCAGCAGCTTAGATCTTAATCCCCTCCACTTT.

V usage is TRBV28 and J usage is TRBJ2-5; TRBD2 might be the D (6 bases). Looked up from germline, CDR1 is MDHEN and CDR2 is SYDVKM. The CDR3 runs 13 residues. The V gene lost 7 bases and the J gene lost 4 bases, with 13 bases spanning the gap. The CDR3 DNA sequence: TGTGCCAGCACCAAGCGGGCGGGAGAGACCCAGTACTTC. This translates into CASTKRAGETQYF.

This clonotype has just a few counts. The chain is built from TRBV24-1 and TRBJ1-5; possibly TRBD1 for D (5 bases). V was pared by 5 bases and J by 13 bases, with 11 bases between. Germline values: CDR1 KGHDR, CDR2 SFDVKD. CDR3 length equals 11 residues. The CDR3 DNA follows: TGTGCCACCAGTGGGGCGGGGGTTCAGCATTTT. Translating gives CATSGAGVQHF.